This T cell receptor (beta chain) derives from a study of blood T cell repertoires in COVID-19. At the level of the study: PBMCs, B-cell-depleted T cells, or T cells were the source of the cDNA or gDNA that made up the material.

Only in-frame clones appear in the TCRdb table, and some are missing; sequencing was by immunoSEQ multiplex PCR. Counted here are 250,000 to 350,000 clones, 85% to 90% occurring once; the ten biggest clones make up 2% to 3%. CDR1 and CDR2 (germline): SNHLY, FYNNEI. V shed 3 bases and J shed 4 bases, with 3 bases lying between them. The length of the CDR3 is 12 residues. Clinical history reported by participants formed the basis on which cohorts were assigned. The specimen was PBMCs or T cells enriched from blood (not recorded which). The J gene is TRBJ1-4, the V gene TRBV2, with unresolved D. This receptor was obtained from a woman aged 18-30 years who had recovered from COVID-19. The CDR3 sequence: CASSDLNEKLFF. DNA of the CDR3: TGTGCCAGCAGTGACCTTAATGAAAAACTGTTTTTT.